Following are 29 T cell receptor beta chains from one sample sequenced in a study of shared clonotypes between healthy human individuals. Libraries were prepared by immunoSEQ multiplex PCR; TCRdb keeps only in-frame clonotypes and omits some of them. Here the sample spans fewer than 1.8 million clones, roughly 98.5% being singletons. Sequencing input: naive CD4+ T cells sorted from blood. Subset in this sample: CD45RA+ positively selected. The receptor set was obtained from a young man in good health.

On this clone: Other DNA sequences in this specimen translate into the identical CDR3. The V call is TRBV5-1, the J call TRBJ1-1, with D hard to call. Between the trimmed V and J ends, which lost 1 base and 0 bases, there was a span of 4 bases. The CDR3 has 13 amino acids. Germline CDR1 and CDR2: SGHRS and YFSETQ. CDR3 nucleotide sequence: TGCGCCAGCAGCTTGTCACTGAACACTGAAGCTTTCTTT. Translated: CASSLSLNTEAFF.

V and J are TRBV28 and TRBJ2-3, with D perhaps matching TRBD2 (6 bases). This CDR3 comprises 15 residues. V was pared by 2 bases and J by 0 bases, with 9 bases between. CDR1 MDHEN and CDR2 SYDVKM come from the germline V gene. CDR3 DNA: TGTGCCAGCAGTTTAGGCGGGGCTAGCACAGATACGCAGTATTTT. Its translation is CASSLGGASTDTQYF.

The chain recombines TRBV5-1 with TRBJ1-1, with D possibly TRBD1 on 6 matching bases. V was pared by 0 bases and J by 1 base, with 10 bases between. Germline loops: CDR1 SGHRS, CDR2 YFSETQ. The CDR3 length is 15 residues. CDR3 residues: CASSLAGDTNTEAFF. CDR3 DNA sequence: TGCGCCAGCAGCTTGGCGGGGGACACGAACACTGAAGCTTTCTTT.

The genes are TRBV6-6 and TRBJ1-1, with 9 bases fitting TRBD1. Looked up from germline, CDR1 is MNHNY and CDR2 is SVGAGI (reference sequence). V was clipped by 7 bases and J by 1 base; unmatched bases: 4. This CDR3 region has 14 residues. The CDR3 sequence: CASTWDRANTEAFF. The DNA for the CDR3 is TGTGCCAGCACCTGGGACAGGGCGAACACTGAAGCTTTCTTT.

This clone has only one observation. The chain is built from TRBV5-6 and TRBJ2-4, with a possible D match to TRBD1 (6 bases). Germline loops: CDR1 SGHDT, CDR2 YYEEEE. The CDR3 extends over 15 amino acids. V was clipped by 2 bases and J by 3 bases, with 12 bases between them. The CDR3 is CASSFALRGKNIQYF. CDR3 DNA sequence: TGTGCCAGCAGCTTCGCTCTCAGGGGCAAAAACATTCAGTACTTC.

The V call is TRBV15, the J call TRBJ2-7; D is uncertain. The germline V gene has CDR1 LNHNV and CDR2 YYDKDF (reference sequence). Trimming cost V 0 bases and J 12 bases, with 15 bases left between them. The length of the CDR3 is 13 residues. CDR3 residues: CATSRESGTVWYF. CDR3 DNA sequence: TGTGCCACCAGCAGAGAGTCGGGCACAGTCTGGTACTTC.

As regards this clone: Other DNA sequences in this sample translate to the same CDR3. For the CDR3, the DNA is TGTGCCAGCAGTTTTAGAGAGCAGTACTTC. Its protein product is CASSFREQYF. The chain recombines TRBV28 with TRBJ2-7; D gene unclear. This CDR3 has 10 amino acids. The germline V and J ends were trimmed by 3 bases and 7 bases, with 4 bases remaining between them. Germline values: CDR1 MDHEN, CDR2 SYDVKM. Full variable domain (rest looked up from reference TRBV28 and TRBJ2-7): DVKVTQSSRYLVKRTGEKVFLECVQDMDHENMFWYRQDPGLGLRLIYFSYDVKMKEKGDIPEGYSVSREKKERFSLILESASTNQTSMYLCASSFREQYFGPGTRLTVT.

The V gene is TRBV5-1, the J gene TRBJ2-2; possibly TRBD1 for D (6 bases). Trimming took 0 bases from V and 4 from J, leaving 10 bases between them. Looked up from germline, CDR1 is SGHRS and CDR2 is YFSETQ. The CDR3 is made up of 15 amino acids. The CDR3 protein is CASSLGPRGTGELFF. CDR3 sequence (DNA): TGCGCCAGCAGCTTGGGCCCCAGGGGCACCGGGGAGCTGTTTTTT. The whole variable domain, remainder taken from reference TRBV5-1 and TRBJ2-2, is KAGVTQTPRYLIKTRGQQVTLSCSPISGHRSVSWYQQTPGQGLQFLFEYFSETQRNKGNFPGRFSGRQFSNSRSEMNVSTLELGDSALYLCASSLGPRGTGELFFGEGSRLTVL.

This clone appeared once. The chain carries TRBV7-2 and TRBJ2-7, with a weak D call TRBD1 (5 bases). This CDR3 region has 14 residues. V was clipped by 3 bases and J by 4 bases, with 13 bases between them. Per the germline V gene, CDR1 is SGHTA and CDR2 is FQGNSA. The CDR3, as DNA: TGTGCCAGCAGCTTTGCAGGGTCAGCTTACGAGCAGTACTTC. This translates into CASSFAGSAYEQYF.

The chain joins TRBV11-1 to TRBJ2-7; 7 positions match TRBD1. Germline V gene sequence: CDR1 SGHAT, CDR2 FQDESV (reference sequence). V was clipped by 2 bases and J by 3 bases; unmatched bases: 7. The CDR3 totals 15 residues. The CDR3 nucleotides are TGTGCCAGCAGCTTATATCCGGGACAGAACTACGAGCAGTACTTC. Protein sequence: CASSLYPGQNYEQYF.

The chain combines TRBV5-1 with TRBJ2-7; 7 positions match TRBD1. Trimming cost V 4 bases and J 1 base; bases outside gene matches: 2. Germline CDR1 reads SGHRS; CDR2 reads YFSETQ. CDR3 length: 13 residues. The CDR3 sequence is CASSTGVSYEQYF. The CDR3 DNA reads as TGCGCCAGCAGCACAGGGGTTTCCTACGAGCAGTACTTC.

V gene TRBV6-5 combines with J gene TRBJ2-1; TRBD1 matches 7 bases. The length of the CDR3 is 13 residues. The V gene end was trimmed by 7 bases and the J gene end by 5 bases; junction bases not matched to a gene: 5. Per germline, CDR1 MNHEY and CDR2 SVGAGI. The CDR3 sequence: CASNTGTDNEQFF. The CDR3 region has the DNA TGTGCCAGCAACACCGGGACAGACAATGAGCAGTTCTTC.

The chain joins TRBV2 to TRBJ2-3; perhaps TRBD2 as D (6 bases). The germline V and J ends were trimmed by 4 bases and 4 bases, with 9 bases remaining between them. In germline, CDR1 is SNHLY, CDR2 FYNNEI. The length of the CDR3 is 13 residues. CDR3 amino acids: CASSVREADTQYF. The CDR3 bases are TGTGCCAGCAGTGTAAGGGAGGCAGATACGCAGTATTTT.

The V call is TRBV27, the J call TRBJ2-1; D gene ambiguous. V was cut by 1 base and J by 15 bases, with 13 bases left in between. Germline V gives CDR1 MNHEY, CDR2 SMNVEV (reference sequence). The CDR3 consists of 12 residues. CDR3 nucleotide sequence: TGTGCCAGCAGTTTATTGGGCTTACAATTGTTCTTC. Translation gives CASSLLGLQLFF.

The chain recombines TRBV9 with TRBJ1-3, with 9 nucleotides matching TRBD1. V gave up 1 base and J gave up 3 bases; unmatched junction bases: 11. CDR3 length equals 18 residues. Germline CDR1 reads SGDLS; CDR2 reads YYNGEE. This CDR3 is CASSVTETGGMGGNTIYF. In DNA, the CDR3 is TGTGCCAGCAGCGTAACCGAAACAGGGGGCATGGGTGGAAACACCATATATTTT. Looking up the rest from reference TRBV9 and TRBJ1-3 gives the full variable domain: DSGVTQTPKHLITATGQRVTLRCSPRSGDLSVYWYQQSLDQGLQFLIQYYNGEERAKGNILERFSAQQFPDLHSELNLSSLELGDSALYFCASSVTETGGMGGNTIYFGEGSWLTVV.

V and J are TRBV18 and TRBJ2-1; D possibly matches TRBD1 or TRBD2 (5 bases each). The CDR3 has 16 residues. Germline V gene data show CDR1 as KGHSH and CDR2 as LQKENI. Trimming left V 2 bases short and J 1 base short, with 12 bases between. CDR3 amino acids: CASSPETGRSYNEQFF. As DNA, the CDR3 is TGTGCCAGCTCACCAGAAACGGGACGGTCCTACAATGAGCAGTTCTTC.

V and J are TRBV18 and TRBJ1-4; D perhaps matches TRBD1 (5 bases). The V gene's germline CDR1 is KGHSH and CDR2 LQKENI. Trimming took off 3 bases at V and 8 bases at J, with 16 bases between the two ends. The CDR3 covers 15 residues. CDR3 sequence: CASSPWGPRPEKLFF. For the CDR3, the DNA is TGTGCCAGCTCACCCTGGGGCCCTCGTCCCGAAAAACTGTTTTTT. The whole variable domain, remainder taken from reference TRBV18 and TRBJ1-4, is NAGVMQNPRHLVRRRGQEARLRCSPMKGHSHVYWYRQLPEEGLKFMVYLQKENIIDESGMPKERFSAEFPKEGPSILRIQQVVRGDSAAYFCASSPWGPRPEKLFFGSGTQLSVL.

The chain employs TRBV27 and TRBJ2-1; TRBD1 agrees at 7 bases. CDR1 is MNHEY and CDR2 is SMNVEV in the germline V gene (reference sequence). J was trimmed by 5 bases and V by 5 bases; bases with no gene match: 18. CDR3 length: 18 amino acids. CDR3: CASSPWDRFDTRDNEQFF. The CDR3 nucleotides read TGTGCCAGCAGTCCTTGGGACAGATTTGACACGAGGGACAATGAGCAGTTCTTC.

A note on this clone: The identical CDR3 is also encoded by other nucleotide sequences in the sample. The gene calls are TRBV11-3 and TRBJ2-3; D possibly corresponds to TRBD1 (5 bases). CDR1 is SGHNT and CDR2 is YENEEA in the germline V gene. There are 14 residues in the CDR3. V lost 2 bases and J lost 1, with 7 bases in between. The CDR3 region has the DNA TGTGCCAGCAGCTTAAGGGGCGGCACAGATACGCAGTATTTT. This gives the protein CASSLRGGTDTQYF.

The chain recombines TRBV28 with TRBJ2-1; TRBD2 agrees at 8 bases. This CDR3 comprises 16 residues. Germline loops: CDR1 MDHEN, CDR2 SYDVKM. Germline trimming cut 7 bases from V and 1 base from J; bases unmatched to any gene: 9. The CDR3 DNA sequence: TGTGCCAGCATTTCCTCGACTAGCGATTCCTACAATGAGCAGTTCTTC. Translated, it gives CASISSTSDSYNEQFF.

The chain carries TRBV30 and TRBJ2-1; 9 bases line up with TRBD2. Trimming at V came to 0 bases and at J to 4 bases, leaving 4 bases not matched to a gene. Germline CDR1 is GTSNPN and CDR2 is SVGIG (reference sequence). The CDR3 contains 15 residues. The CDR3 here is CAWSVRGRGYNEQFF. The CDR3 nucleotides are TGTGCCTGGAGTGTACGCGGGAGGGGATACAATGAGCAGTTCTTC.

The chain employs TRBV7-2 and TRBJ2-1; TRBD1 is a possible D gene (6 bases). Trimming shortened V by 5 bases and J by 5 bases, and 13 bases separated the two germline ends. The CDR3 has 14 residues. CDR1 is SGHTA and CDR2 is FQGNSA in the germline V gene. CDR3 amino acids: CASSDRAGDNEQFF. CDR3 in DNA: TGTGCCAGCAGCGATCGGGCAGGGGACAATGAGCAGTTCTTC.

The V call is TRBV5-8, the J call TRBJ1-1; D uncertain. Between the trimmed V and J ends, which lost 1 base and 1 base, there was a span of 8 bases. CDR1 and CDR2 from the germline V gene are SGHTS and YDEGEE. The CDR3 spans 14 residues. The CDR3 sequence is CASSLTQWNTEAFF. Written as DNA, the CDR3 is TGTGCCAGCAGCTTGACACAGTGGAACACTGAAGCTTTCTTT.

This sequence joins TRBV6-1 and TRBJ2-7; the match to TRBD2 covers 9 bases. CDR3 length: 15 amino acids. V trimming: 6 bases; J trimming: 4 bases; junction bases outside the gene matches: 10. Per germline, CDR1 MNHNS and CDR2 SASEGT. CDR3 residues: CASRTSLAGGYEQYF. The CDR3 coding sequence is TGTGCCAGCAGGACGTCACTGGCGGGAGGGTACGAGCAGTACTTC.

The sample holds one count of this clone. The rearrangement links TRBV5-1 to TRBJ2-7, with 8 bases that match TRBD2. Looked up from germline, CDR1 is SGHRS and CDR2 is YFSETQ. V dropped 7 bases and J dropped 0; count of bases not matched to a gene: 9. The CDR3 extends over 15 amino acids. Written as DNA, the CDR3 is TGCGCCAGCGGGCGGGAGGCCCTTGACTCCTACGAGCAGTACTTC. This gives the protein CASGREALDSYEQYF.

The chain uses TRBV28 and TRBJ1-4; TRBD1 agrees at 8 bases. Germline loops: CDR1 MDHEN, CDR2 SYDVKM. V was pared by 8 bases and J by 7 bases, with 6 bases of the junction left unmatched. The CDR3 loop spans 13 amino acids. For the CDR3, the DNA is TGTGCCAGCTACGACAGGGGCGCTGAAAAACTGTTTTTT. Amino acids: CASYDRGAEKLFF.

For this clone: This specimen includes other DNA sequences encoding the same CDR3. The rearrangement uses TRBV29-1 and TRBJ1-1, with 7 nucleotides matching TRBD1. Germline loops: CDR1 SQVTM, CDR2 ANQGSEA. V was clipped by 5 bases and J by 2 bases; unmatched bases: 2. CDR3 length equals 12 residues. This CDR3 reads CSVQGVNTEAFF. DNA of the CDR3: TGCAGCGTTCAGGGGGTTAACACTGAAGCTTTCTTT. The variable domain in full, completed from reference TRBV29-1 and TRBJ1-1, reads SAVISQKPSRDICQRGTSLTIQCQVDSQVTMMFWYRQQPGQSLTLIATANQGSEATYESGFVIDKFPISRPNLTFSTLTVSNMSPEDSSIYLCSVQGVNTEAFFGQGTRLTVV.

This chain uses TRBV5-4 with TRBJ2-1, with 9 bases aligning to TRBD1. J was trimmed by 4 bases and V by 3 bases; bases with no gene match: 5. CDR1 and CDR2 from the germline V gene are SGHNT and YYREEE (reference sequence). The CDR3 sequence is 15 residues long. CDR3 DNA: TGTGCCAGCAGCTCCGGGACAGGGCCTTACAATGAGCAGTTCTTC. This sequence encodes CASSSGTGPYNEQFF.

V and J are TRBV9 and TRBJ2-1, with TRBD2 as a possible D gene (6 bases). Germline-derived CDR1 and CDR2 are SGDLS and YYNGEE. Trimming removed 0 bases from V and 7 bases from J, with 11 bases in between. CDR3 length: 14 residues. CDR3 sequence reads: CASSVESGRNEQFF. The CDR3 coding sequence is TGTGCCAGCAGCGTAGAGTCAGGGAGGAATGAGCAGTTCTTC.